Presented here are 27 T cell receptor beta chains from one specimen sequenced in a study of shared clonotypes between healthy human individuals. In the naive CD8 group, cells lacked CD45RO and were positively selected for CCR7, so terminally differentiated effector memory CD45RA+ cells were left out. The protocol was immunoSEQ multiplex PCR, while the TCRdb copy is restricted to in-frame clones and leaves out a portion. The table records about 2.1 million clones, over 85% of them present only once. The material sequenced was naive CD8+ T cells from PBMCs. These receptors were taken from a man younger than 30 in good health. Some clones in this sample may be carry-over from other donors' samples.

The chain recombines TRBV5-6 with TRBJ2-3; D gene ambiguous. From germline, CDR1 is SGHDT and CDR2 YYEEEE. The V and J ends lost 3 bases and 2 bases respectively, with 16 bases between them. The CDR3 covers 16 residues. The CDR3 here is CASSSREDPLTDTQYF. DNA for the CDR3: TGTGCCAGCAGCTCCCGTGAGGATCCCCTCACAGATACGCAGTATTTT.

The genes are TRBV29-1 and TRBJ1-4; 7 bases are a match to TRBD1. The CDR3 has 13 amino acids. CDR1 SQVTM and CDR2 ANQGSEA come from the germline V gene. The ends lost 7 bases at V and 8 bases at J; junction bases unmatched: 10. The CDR3 region is CSAREGAGEKLFF. As DNA, the CDR3 is TGCAGCGCCCGAGAGGGGGCAGGGGAAAAACTGTTTTTT.

This sequence joins TRBV20-1 and TRBJ2-7; D is undetermined. V shed 0 bases and J shed 11 bases, with 5 bases lying between them. The CDR3 loop spans 9 amino acids. The germline V gene has CDR1 DFQATT and CDR2 SNEGSKA (reference sequence). As DNA, the CDR3 is TGCAGTGCTAGAGATCTCGAGTACTTC. As protein: CSARDLEYF.

The chain links TRBV7-8 to TRBJ2-7; the match to TRBD1 covers 7 bases. V lost 5 bases to trimming and J lost 6 bases; unmatched junction nucleotides: 4. The CDR3 sequence is 12 residues long. In germline, CDR1 is SGHVS, CDR2 FQNEAQ. The CDR3 region has the DNA TGTGCCAGCAGCGTGGGACAGCCCGAGCAGTACTTC. Translation: CASSVGQPEQYF.

A remark on this clone: The same CDR3 also results from other DNA sequences found in this sample. The chain combines TRBV7-3 with TRBJ2-1, with 14 nucleotides matching TRBD2. V lost 4 bases and J lost 6; bases outside the gene matches: 2. From germline, CDR1 is SGHTA and CDR2 FQGTGA. The CDR3 covers 15 residues. CDR3 DNA sequence: TGTGCCAGCAGCTCGGGACTAGCGGGAGTCAATGAGCAGTTCTTC. It yields the protein CASSSGLAGVNEQFF.

The chain has TRBV19 and TRBJ1-5; D perhaps matches TRBD1 (5 bases). Trimming took 0 bases from V and 0 from J, leaving 9 bases between them. Germline V gene lookup returns CDR1 LNHDA and CDR2 SQIVND (reference sequence). The length of the CDR3 is 16 residues. The CDR3 DNA sequence: TGTGCCAGTAGTATAGACAGGGAAGGTAGCAATCAGCCCCAGCATTTT. Amino acids: CASSIDREGSNQPQHF. Full variable domain (rest looked up from reference TRBV19 and TRBJ1-5): DGGITQSPKYLFRKEGQNVTLSCEQNLNHDAMYWYRQDPGQGLRLIYYSQIVNDFQKGDIAEGYSVSREKKESFPLTVTSAQKNPTAFYLCASSIDREGSNQPQHFGDGTRLSIL.

A note on this clone: The sample contains more than one DNA sequence encoding this CDR3. The V gene is TRBV4-3, the J gene TRBJ2-7, with D unclear. V was pared by 1 base and J by 6 bases, with 7 bases between. Germline V lookup: CDR1 LGHNA, CDR2 YSLEER. This CDR3 has 12 residues. The CDR3 protein is CASSQGVGEQYF. DNA of the CDR3: TGCGCCAGCAGCCAAGGAGTGGGCGAGCAGTACTTC.

The chain employs TRBV30 and TRBJ1-3; D call uncertain. Trimming pared 1 base from V and 4 bases from J, leaving 14 bases between. Germline V gene lookup returns CDR1 GTSNPN and CDR2 SVGIG (reference sequence). CDR3 length equals 15 residues. The CDR3 DNA sequence: TGTGCCTGGAGTGAACTCTCGGGTCTCGGAAACACCATATATTTT. Translating gives CAWSELSGLGNTIYF.

Turning to this clone: Other DNA sequences within the sample encode an identical CDR3. This chain uses TRBV19 with TRBJ2-7; the D is unclear. Looked up from germline, CDR1 is LNHDA and CDR2 is SQIVND (reference sequence). CDR3 length: 13 residues. The V end was cut by 0 bases, the J end by 6 bases, with 9 bases between. The CDR3 bases are TGTGCCAGTAGTATAGACCCAGGAACCGAGCAGTACTTC. This gives the protein CASSIDPGTEQYF.

The chain is built from TRBV4-1 and TRBJ2-1; 10 bases are a match to TRBD2. With 4 bases clipped from V and 10 bases from J, the junction kept 16 bases outside the gene matches. The V gene's germline CDR1 is MGHRA and CDR2 YSYEKL. This CDR3 region has 17 residues. CDR3 loop: CASSRPNLAGAVEEQFF. The CDR3 nucleotides are TGCGCCAGCAGCCGGCCAAATCTAGCGGGAGCAGTTGAAGAGCAGTTCTTC.

This rearrangement joins TRBV9 to TRBJ2-3; 9 bases map to TRBD1. Trimming took 4 bases from V and 0 from J; bases not matched to a gene: 6. Germline V gene lookup returns CDR1 SGDLS and CDR2 YYNGEE. The CDR3 consists of 16 residues. CDR3 bases: TGTGCCAGCAGCTTAAGTGGGACAGGGAGCACAGATACGCAGTATTTT. Translation gives CASSLSGTGSTDTQYF.

V is TRBV18 and J is TRBJ2-1; D might be TRBD2 (5 bases). The CDR3 has 14 residues. V was shortened by 4 bases and J by 3 bases, with 10 bases between the two germline ends. CDR1 and CDR2 from the germline V gene are KGHSH and LQKENI. The CDR3 sequence is CASSLVGVYNEQFF. CDR3 coding DNA: TGTGCCAGCTCACTTGTCGGGGTCTACAATGAGCAGTTCTTC.

The J gene is TRBJ2-3, the V gene TRBV9, with 9 bases lining up with TRBD2. The germline V gene has CDR1 SGDLS and CDR2 YYNGEE. V gave up 6 bases and J gave up 2 bases; unmatched junction bases: 7. The CDR3 is 15 residues long. The CDR3, as DNA: TGTGCCAGCACCCCTCGCGGGAGGGCCACAGATACGCAGTATTTT. Its protein product is CASTPRGRATDTQYF. The full variable domain, completed using reference TRBV9 and TRBJ2-3, is DSGVTQTPKHLITATGQRVTLRCSPRSGDLSVYWYQQSLDQGLQFLIQYYNGEERAKGNILERFSAQQFPDLHSELNLSSLELGDSALYFCASTPRGRATDTQYFGPGTRLTVL.

The chain has TRBV4-1 and TRBJ2-7; TRBD2 matches at 14 bases. Germline V gene sequence: CDR1 MGHRA, CDR2 YSYEKL. Trimming at V came to 0 bases and at J to 5 bases, leaving 9 bases not matched to a gene. This CDR3 is 18 amino acids long. The CDR3 reads CASSQDGGTSGRGNEQYF. The DNA for the CDR3 is TGCGCCAGCAGCCAAGATGGGGGGACTAGCGGGAGAGGAAACGAGCAGTACTTC.

The chain joins TRBV30 to TRBJ1-1; tentative D call: TRBD1 (5 bases). Per germline, CDR1 GTSNPN and CDR2 SVGIG (reference sequence). This CDR3 contains 15 residues. V lost 3 bases and J lost 0, with 14 bases in between. CDR3 bases: TGTGCCTGGAGGTACCCGGGACGGTTGAACACTGAAGCTTTCTTT. Translated: CAWRYPGRLNTEAFF.

This chain connects TRBV15 to TRBJ2-7; D is unresolved. Germline-derived CDR1 and CDR2 are LNHNV and YYDKDF (reference sequence). Deletions cut 3 bases from V and 2 bases from J, with 11 bases between. CDR3 size: 14 residues. The chain's CDR3 is CATSRDRRTYEQYF. CDR3 nucleotide sequence: TGTGCCACCAGCAGGGACCGTCGGACCTACGAGCAGTACTTC. The variable domain in full, with the rest retrieved from reference TRBV15 and TRBJ2-7, is DAMVIQNPRYQVTQFGKPVTLSCSQTLNHNVMYWYQQKSSQAPKLLFHYYDKDFNNEADTPDNFQSRRPNTSFCFLDIRSPGLGDTAMYLCATSRDRRTYEQYFGPGTRLTVT.

The V and J genes are TRBV2 and TRBJ1-5; 7 bases are shared with TRBD1. CDR1 and CDR2 from the germline V gene are SNHLY and FYNNEI. The V gene end was trimmed by 6 bases and the J gene end by 0 bases; junction bases not matched to a gene: 5. This CDR3 comprises 15 residues. The CDR3: CASSLTGNSNQPQHF. CDR3 bases: TGTGCCAGCAGCTTGACAGGGAATAGCAATCAGCCCCAGCATTTT.

The chain links TRBV19 to TRBJ2-2, with 7 positions matching TRBD1. Germline CDR1 is LNHDA and CDR2 is SQIVND (reference sequence). The CDR3 totals 16 residues. The V gene end was trimmed by 4 bases and the J gene end by 9 bases; junction bases not matched to a gene: 14. In nucleotides, the CDR3 is TGTGCCAGTAGTACCACCCAGGGGGTGAATAGCAGGGAGCTGTTTTTT. Translating it yields CASSTTQGVNSRELFF.

This chain links TRBV19 with TRBJ2-7; 7 positions agree with TRBD1. The CDR3 extends over 13 amino acids. The junction had 5 bases not matched to a gene; V was cut back by 5 bases and J by 4 bases. Per the germline V gene, CDR1 is LNHDA and CDR2 is SQIVND (reference sequence). Written as DNA, the CDR3 is TGTGCCAGTAGTGCCGGGACAGAATACGAGCAGTACTTC. Translated, it gives CASSAGTEYEQYF.

The chain links TRBV28 to TRBJ2-5, with TRBD2 identical over 9 bases. The assigned J gene may be wrong: the sequence end matches TRBJ2-7 better. The V gene's germline CDR1 is MDHEN and CDR2 SYDVKM. The CDR3 has 15 amino acids. Written as DNA, the CDR3 is TGTGCCAGCAGTTTAGTAGCGGGAGCCTCACACGAGCAGTACTTC. Its translation: CASSLVAGASHEQYF.

The CDR3 region is CATSPRTENIQYF. CDR3 DNA: TGTGCCACCAGCCCAAGGACAGAAAACATTCAGTACTTC. V usage is TRBV15 and J usage is TRBJ2-4; the D gene is possibly TRBD1 (6 bases). Germline V gives CDR1 LNHNV, CDR2 YYDKDF (reference sequence). V lost 5 bases to trimming and J lost 5 bases, with 10 bases between them. The CDR3 has 13 amino acids. Variable domain in full (rest from reference TRBV15 and TRBJ2-4): DAMVIQNPRYQVTQFGKPVTLSCSQTLNHNVMYWYQQKSSQAPKLLFHYYDKDFNNEADTPDNFQSRRPNTSFCFLDIRSPGLGDTAMYLCATSPRTENIQYFGAGTRLSVL.

The chain has TRBV6-4 and TRBJ2-1; 12 bases are shared with TRBD2. With 4 bases clipped from V and 7 bases from J, the junction kept 8 bases outside the gene matches. Germline V gene lookup returns CDR1 MRHNA and CDR2 SNTAGT. The CDR3 has 16 residues. This CDR3 reads CASSAQGLAGYNEQFF. The CDR3 nucleotides are TGTGCCAGCAGTGCCCAAGGACTAGCGGGATATAATGAGCAGTTCTTC.

The chain couples TRBV18 to TRBJ2-1; 12 bases are shared with TRBD2. This CDR3 spans 18 amino acids. Germline-derived CDR1 and CDR2 are KGHSH and LQKENI. J gave up 7 bases and V 2 bases, and 12 bases lay outside the gene matches. CDR3 nucleotides: TGTGCCAGCTCACCAGCTCCACCTAGCGGGAGGGCCCGGAATGAGCAGTTCTTC. As protein: CASSPAPPSGRARNEQFF.

The V gene is TRBV14, the J gene TRBJ1-2; 9 nucleotides align to TRBD1. The germline CDR1 and CDR2 sequences are SGHDN and FVKESK. The CDR3 spans 15 residues. V shed 6 bases and J 2 bases; nucleotides not matched to a gene: 7. The CDR3 sequence is CASRRTGGANYGYTF. In nucleotides, the CDR3 is TGTGCCAGCAGACGAACAGGGGGCGCGAACTATGGCTACACCTTC. The entire variable domain, with the rest obtained from reference TRBV14 and TRBJ1-2, is as follows: EAGVTQFPSHSVIEKGQTVTLRCDPISGHDNLYWYRRVMGKEIKFLLHFVKESKQDESGMPNNRFLAERTGGTYSTLKVQPAELEDSGVYFCASRRTGGANYGYTFGSGTRLTVV.

This chain links TRBV27 with TRBJ2-7; 11 bases map to TRBD2. Trimming took 8 bases from V and 2 from J; bases not matched to a gene: 5. There are 14 residues in the CDR3. Looked up from germline, CDR1 is MNHEY and CDR2 is SMNVEV (reference sequence). CDR3 residues: CASANSGRAYEQYF. CDR3 coding DNA: TGTGCCAGCGCAAATAGCGGGAGGGCCTACGAGCAGTACTTC.

The chain employs TRBV7-9 and TRBJ2-7, with TRBD1 identical over 9 bases. V shed 0 bases, J shed 7 bases, and the junction held 7 bases outside the gene matches. CDR1 is SEHNR, CDR2 FQNEAQ, per germline (reference sequence). CDR3 length equals 15 residues. CDR3 nucleotide sequence: TGTGCCAGCAGCTTAGCCGGGACAGGGCTACGAGAGCAGTACTTC. Translation gives CASSLAGTGLREQYF.

The genes are TRBV5-4 and TRBJ2-7; TRBD2 matches 7 bases. Germline V gene sequence: CDR1 SGHNT, CDR2 YYREEE (reference sequence). V was pared by 0 bases and J by 3 bases, with 3 bases of the junction left unmatched. This CDR3 region has 14 residues. The CDR3 region is CASSLVGEGYEQYF. The CDR3, as DNA: TGTGCCAGCAGCTTGGTAGGGGAGGGCTACGAGCAGTACTTC.